This is a list of T cell receptor beta chains from one sample in a study of identical twins. TCRdb re-analysed the 5' RACE reads in MiXCR, keeping a single row per CDR3 protein. The sample lists over 600,000 distinct CDR3 sequences, approximately 22% occurring once. Separately, the same data were catalogued under a study of T cells expressing NK-cell markers.

The sample comprised PBMCs. The receptors originated from a woman between 18 and 30 years old in good health. The CDR3 runs from the conserved cysteine through the conserved F or W. The D gene is left open where the match is weak. Clone size is not always given. Where it is, it says once, few, many or a class for expanded clones.

v_call: TRBV2
j_call: TRBJ1-2
clone_size: NA
d_call: TRBD1
cdr3_aa: CASSEGQGANGYTF
cdr3_nt: TGTGCCAGCAGTGAGGGACAGGGGGCGAATGGCTACACCTTC

v_call: TRBV6-1
j_call: TRBJ2-5
clone_size: few
d_call: TRBD1
cdr3_aa: CASRGDRAPAETQYF
cdr3_nt: TGTGCCAGCAGAGGGGACAGGGCTCCCGCGGAGACCCAGTACTTC

v_call: TRBV9
j_call: TRBJ2-3
clone_size: few
d_call: TRBD2
cdr3_aa: CASSVEWGGKDTQYF
cdr3_nt: TGTGCCAGCAGCGTAGAGTGGGGGGGTAAGGATACGCAGTATTTT

v_call: TRBV6-5
j_call: TRBJ2-3
clone_size: few
d_call: NA
cdr3_aa: CASSYSPHPTDTQYF
cdr3_nt: TGTGCCAGCAGTTACTCTCCCCACCCCACGGATACGCAGTATTTT

v_call: TRBV7-2
j_call: TRBJ1-6
clone_size: NA
d_call: NA
cdr3_aa: CASTMLTLDLYSPLHF
cdr3_nt: TGTGCCAGCACCATGCTAACGTTGGATTTATATTCACCCCTCCACTTT

v_call: TRBV24-1
j_call: TRBJ2-3
clone_size: NA
d_call: NA
cdr3_aa: CATSDTLVGDTQYF
cdr3_nt: TGTGCCACCAGTGATACCCTAGTGGGAGATACGCAGTATTTT

v_call: TRBV12-3/TRBV12-4
j_call: TRBJ2-1
clone_size: NA
d_call: TRBD1
cdr3_aa: CASTQGANQFF
cdr3_nt: TGTGCCAGCACCCAGGGGGCTAATCAGTTCTTC

v_call: TRBV19
j_call: TRBJ1-2
clone_size: few
d_call: NA
cdr3_aa: CASETLQGHYGYTF
cdr3_nt: TGTGCCAGTGAGACACTACAGGGACACTATGGCTACACCTTC

v_call: TRBV12-3/TRBV12-4
j_call: TRBJ2-3
clone_size: few
d_call: NA
cdr3_aa: CASSFNSRRARADTQYF
cdr3_nt: TGTGCCAGCAGTTTCAATTCAAGGAGGGCCAGGGCAGATACGCAGTATTTT

v_call: TRBV4-3
j_call: TRBJ2-7
clone_size: many
d_call: NA
cdr3_aa: CASSQDVGQSSYEQYF
cdr3_nt: TGCGCCAGCAGCCAAGACGTGGGACAAAGTTCCTACGAGCAGTACTTC

v_call: TRBV7-2
j_call: TRBJ2-7
clone_size: few
d_call: TRBD2
cdr3_aa: CASSLMLAGYEQYF
cdr3_nt: TGTGCCAGCAGCTTAATGCTAGCGGGGTACGAGCAGTACTTC

v_call: TRBV5-5
j_call: TRBJ2-1
clone_size: few
d_call: NA
cdr3_aa: CASSLVTSEEQFF
cdr3_nt: TGTGCCAGCAGCTTAGTCACCTCTGAGGAGCAGTTCTTC

v_call: TRBV12-3/TRBV12-4
j_call: TRBJ2-5
clone_size: few
d_call: NA
cdr3_aa: CASSLRGSGQETQYF
cdr3_nt: TGTGCCAGCAGTTTACGGGGGTCAGGACAAGAGACCCAGTACTTC

v_call: TRBV7-8
j_call: TRBJ2-5
clone_size: many
d_call: NA
cdr3_aa: CASSLAMTKWETQYF
cdr3_nt: TGTGCCAGCAGCTTAGCTATGACTAAGTGGGAGACCCAGTACTTC

v_call: TRBV12-3/TRBV12-4
j_call: TRBJ2-1
clone_size: NA
d_call: NA
cdr3_aa: CASSYRQVGFF
cdr3_nt: TGTGCCAGCAGTTACAGACAGGTGGGGTTCTTC

v_call: TRBV2
j_call: TRBJ2-3
clone_size: NA
d_call: TRBD2
cdr3_aa: CASSDGLAGVLPDTQYF
cdr3_nt: TGTGCCAGCAGTGATGGACTAGCGGGGGTCCTGCCAGATACGCAGTATTTT

v_call: TRBV12-3/TRBV12-4
j_call: TRBJ2-5
clone_size: NA
d_call: TRBD2
cdr3_aa: CASSFTSGGSETQYF
cdr3_nt: TGTGCCAGCAGTTTCACTAGCGGGGGGTCAGAGACCCAGTACTTC

v_call: TRBV20-1
j_call: TRBJ2-5
clone_size: NA
d_call: TRBD2
cdr3_aa: CSASPSWRGDQETQYF
cdr3_nt: TGCAGTGCTAGTCCCTCATGGCGGGGGGACCAAGAGACCCAGTACTTC

v_call: TRBV9
j_call: TRBJ2-7
clone_size: few
d_call: TRBD2
cdr3_aa: CASSVSSGTYEQYF
cdr3_nt: TGTGCCAGCAGCGTCTCTAGCGGGACCTACGAGCAGTACTTC

v_call: TRBV20-1
j_call: TRBJ2-7
clone_size: NA
d_call: TRBD1
cdr3_aa: CSARGGQGVHYEQYF
cdr3_nt: TGCAGTGCTAGAGGGGGACAGGGGGTTCACTACGAGCAGTACTTC

v_call: TRBV4-3
j_call: TRBJ2-2
clone_size: few
d_call: NA
cdr3_aa: CASSPYIATEYGELFF
cdr3_nt: TGCGCCAGCAGCCCCTACATAGCGACAGAATACGGGGAGCTGTTTTTT

v_call: TRBV5-1
j_call: TRBJ2-7
clone_size: NA
d_call: TRBD1
cdr3_aa: CASSFKRGPHLDEQYF
cdr3_nt: TGCGCCAGCAGCTTTAAGAGGGGGCCCCACCTCGACGAGCAGTACTTC

v_call: TRBV12-3/TRBV12-4
j_call: TRBJ1-1
clone_size: NA
d_call: TRBD1
cdr3_aa: CASSFLTGGGEAFF
cdr3_nt: TGTGCCAGCAGTTTCCTCACAGGGGGCGGGGAGGCTTTCTTT

v_call: TRBV4-2
j_call: TRBJ2-3
clone_size: NA
d_call: TRBD2
cdr3_aa: CASSQGLGGSDTQYF
cdr3_nt: TGTGCCAGCAGCCAAGGTCTGGGAGGGTCAGATACGCAGTATTTT

v_call: TRBV7-9
j_call: TRBJ1-6
clone_size: NA
d_call: TRBD1
cdr3_aa: CASSLLTGVSSPLHF
cdr3_nt: TGTGCCAGCAGCTTATTGACAGGGGTTTCTTCACCCCTCCACTTT

v_call: TRBV5-4
j_call: TRBJ2-5
clone_size: NA
d_call: TRBD2
cdr3_aa: CASSSLAGVETQYF
cdr3_nt: TGTGCCAGCAGCTCCCTAGCGGGAGTGGAGACCCAGTACTTC

v_call: TRBV20-1
j_call: TRBJ1-2
clone_size: NA
d_call: TRBD1
cdr3_aa: CSAREPTGNYGYTF
cdr3_nt: TGCAGTGCTAGAGAGCCGACAGGGAACTATGGCTACACCTTC

v_call: TRBV12-3/TRBV12-4
j_call: TRBJ2-1
clone_size: few
d_call: NA
cdr3_aa: CASSPPRGSSSYNEQFF
cdr3_nt: TGTGCCAGCAGTCCCCCTCGGGGGAGTAGCTCCTACAATGAGCAGTTCTTC

v_call: TRBV6-1
j_call: TRBJ2-7
clone_size: NA
d_call: TRBD1
cdr3_aa: CASSRTGIFYEQYF
cdr3_nt: TGTGCCAGCAGCAGGACAGGGATCTTCTACGAGCAGTACTTC